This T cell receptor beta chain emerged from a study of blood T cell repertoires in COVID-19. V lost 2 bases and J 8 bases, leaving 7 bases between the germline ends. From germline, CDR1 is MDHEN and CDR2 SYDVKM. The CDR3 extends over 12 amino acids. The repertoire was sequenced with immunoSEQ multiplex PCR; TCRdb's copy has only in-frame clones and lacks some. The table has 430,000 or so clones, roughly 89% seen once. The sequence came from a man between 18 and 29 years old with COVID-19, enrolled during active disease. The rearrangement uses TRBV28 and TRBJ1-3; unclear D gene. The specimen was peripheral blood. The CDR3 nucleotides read TGTGCCAGCAGTTTACGGAGGGACACCATATATTTT. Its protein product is CASSLRRDTIYF.